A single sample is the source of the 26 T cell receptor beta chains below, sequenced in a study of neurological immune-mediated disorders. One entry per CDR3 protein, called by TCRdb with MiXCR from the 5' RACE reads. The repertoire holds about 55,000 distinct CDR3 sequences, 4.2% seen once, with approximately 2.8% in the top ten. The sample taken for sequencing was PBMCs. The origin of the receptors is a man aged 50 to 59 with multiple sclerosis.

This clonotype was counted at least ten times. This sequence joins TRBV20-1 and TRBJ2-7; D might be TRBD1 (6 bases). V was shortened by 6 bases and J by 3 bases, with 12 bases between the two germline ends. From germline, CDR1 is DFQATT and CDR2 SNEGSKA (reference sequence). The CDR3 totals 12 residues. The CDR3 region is CSAQGRDYEQYF. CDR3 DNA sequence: TGCAGTGCCCAGGGGCGCGACTACGAGCAGTACTTC.

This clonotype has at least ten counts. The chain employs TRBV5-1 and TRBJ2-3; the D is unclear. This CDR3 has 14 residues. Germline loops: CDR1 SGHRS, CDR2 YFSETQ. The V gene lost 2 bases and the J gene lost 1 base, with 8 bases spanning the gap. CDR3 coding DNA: TGCGCCAGCAGCTTAGATCTTGGCACAGATACGCAGTATTTT. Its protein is CASSLDLGTDTQYF. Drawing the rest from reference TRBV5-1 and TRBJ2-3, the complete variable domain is KAGVTQTPRYLIKTRGQQVTLSCSPISGHRSVSWYQQTPGQGLQFLFEYFSETQRNKGNFPGRFSGRQFSNSRSEMNVSTLELGDSALYLCASSLDLGTDTQYFGPGTRLTVL.

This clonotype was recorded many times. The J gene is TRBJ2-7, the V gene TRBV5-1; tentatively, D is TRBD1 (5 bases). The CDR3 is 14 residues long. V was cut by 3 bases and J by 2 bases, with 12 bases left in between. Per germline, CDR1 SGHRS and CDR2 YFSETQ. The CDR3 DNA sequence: TGCGCCAGCAGCTCAAACACAGGAGCCTACGAGCAGTACTTC. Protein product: CASSSNTGAYEQYF.

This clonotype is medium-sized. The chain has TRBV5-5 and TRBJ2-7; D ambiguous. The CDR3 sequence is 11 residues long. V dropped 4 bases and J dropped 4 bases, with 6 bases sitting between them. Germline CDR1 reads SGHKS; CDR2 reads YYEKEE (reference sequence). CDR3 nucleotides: TGTGCCAGCAGCATGCCTTACGAGCAGTACTTC. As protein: CASSMPYEQYF.

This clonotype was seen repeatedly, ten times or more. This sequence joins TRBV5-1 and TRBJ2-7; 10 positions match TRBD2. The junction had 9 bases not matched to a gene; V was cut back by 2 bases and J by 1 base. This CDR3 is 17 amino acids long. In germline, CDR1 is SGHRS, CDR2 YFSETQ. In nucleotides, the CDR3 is TGCGCCAGCAGCTTACCCGGACTAGCGGATTATTCCTACGAGCAGTACTTC. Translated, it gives CASSLPGLADYSYEQYF.

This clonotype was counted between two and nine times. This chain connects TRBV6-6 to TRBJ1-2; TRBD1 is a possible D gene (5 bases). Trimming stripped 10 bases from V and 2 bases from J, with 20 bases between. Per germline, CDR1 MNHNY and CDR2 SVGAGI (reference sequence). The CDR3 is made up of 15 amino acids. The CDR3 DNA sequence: TGTGCCACGGGTAACCCGGAAGACAGAAACTATGGCTACACCTTC. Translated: CATGNPEDRNYGYTF.

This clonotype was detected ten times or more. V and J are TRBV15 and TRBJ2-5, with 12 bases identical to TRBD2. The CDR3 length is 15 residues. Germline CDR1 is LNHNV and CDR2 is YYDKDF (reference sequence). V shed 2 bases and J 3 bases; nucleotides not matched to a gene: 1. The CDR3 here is CATSRRLAGEETQYF. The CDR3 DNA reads TGTGCCACCAGCAGACGACTAGCGGGAGAAGAGACCCAGTACTTC.

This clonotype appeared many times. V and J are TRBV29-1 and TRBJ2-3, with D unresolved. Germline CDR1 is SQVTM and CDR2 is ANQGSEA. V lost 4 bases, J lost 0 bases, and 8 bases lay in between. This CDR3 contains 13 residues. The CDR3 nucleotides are TGCAGCGTTGTTTGGTTGAGCACAGATACGCAGTATTTT. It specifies CSVVWLSTDTQYF.

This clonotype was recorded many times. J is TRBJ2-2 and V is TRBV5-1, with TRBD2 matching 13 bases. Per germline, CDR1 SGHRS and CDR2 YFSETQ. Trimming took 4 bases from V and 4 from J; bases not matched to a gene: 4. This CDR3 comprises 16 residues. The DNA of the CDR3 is TGCGCCAGCAGCACGGGACTAGCGGGGACCACCGGGGAGCTGTTTTTT. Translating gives CASSTGLAGTTGELFF.

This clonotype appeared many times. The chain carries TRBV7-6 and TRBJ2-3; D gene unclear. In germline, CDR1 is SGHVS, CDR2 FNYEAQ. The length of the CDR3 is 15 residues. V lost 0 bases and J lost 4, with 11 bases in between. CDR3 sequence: CASSLAPTTADTQYF. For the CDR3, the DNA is TGTGCCAGCAGCTTAGCTCCTACTACGGCAGATACGCAGTATTTT.

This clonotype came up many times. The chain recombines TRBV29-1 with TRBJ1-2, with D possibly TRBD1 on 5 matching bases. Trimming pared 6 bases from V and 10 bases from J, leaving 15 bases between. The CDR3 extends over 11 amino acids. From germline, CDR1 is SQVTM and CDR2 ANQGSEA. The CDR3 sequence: CSVWAAGNYTF. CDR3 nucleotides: TGCAGCGTCTGGGCAGCAGGGAACTACACCTTC.

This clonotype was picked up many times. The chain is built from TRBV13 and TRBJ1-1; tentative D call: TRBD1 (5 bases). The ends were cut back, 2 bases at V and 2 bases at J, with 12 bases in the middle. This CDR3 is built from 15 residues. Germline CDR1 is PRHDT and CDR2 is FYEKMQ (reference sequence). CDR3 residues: CASSLNPGANTEAFF. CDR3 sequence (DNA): TGTGCCAGCAGCTTAAATCCCGGGGCCAACACTGAAGCTTTCTTT.

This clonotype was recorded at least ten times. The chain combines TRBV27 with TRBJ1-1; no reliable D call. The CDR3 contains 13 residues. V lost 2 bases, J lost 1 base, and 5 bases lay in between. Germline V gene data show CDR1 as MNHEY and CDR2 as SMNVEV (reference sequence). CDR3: CASSLRQNTEAFF. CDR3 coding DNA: TGTGCCAGCAGTTTACGACAGAACACTGAAGCTTTCTTT.

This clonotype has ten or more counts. Written as DNA, the CDR3 is TGCGCCAGCAGCTTGGGAGCGGCCACTGAAGCTTTCTTT. Translating it yields CASSLGAATEAFF. The chain uses TRBV5-1 and TRBJ1-1; D remains unclear. Between the trimmed V and J ends, which lost 0 bases and 4 bases, there was a span of 7 bases. CDR1 is SGHRS and CDR2 is YFSETQ in the germline V gene. This CDR3 comprises 13 residues.

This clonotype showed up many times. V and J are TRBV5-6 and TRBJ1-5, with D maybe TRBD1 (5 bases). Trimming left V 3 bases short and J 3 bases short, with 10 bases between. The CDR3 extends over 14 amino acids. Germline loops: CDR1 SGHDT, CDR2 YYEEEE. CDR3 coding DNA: TGTGCCAGCAGCTCAGGGATGTACAATCAGCCCCAGCATTTT. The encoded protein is CASSSGMYNQPQHF.

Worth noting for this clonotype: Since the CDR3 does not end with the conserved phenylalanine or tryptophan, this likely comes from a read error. CDR3 DNA sequence: TGTGCCAGCAGTTTAGGGGGACAGGGAATATCCTACGAGCAGTACAAC. Residues: CASSLGGQGISYEQYN. The chain has TRBV28 and TRBJ2-7; TRBD1 matches at 9 bases. With 2 bases clipped from V and 1 base from J, the junction kept 6 bases outside the gene matches. The CDR3 contains 16 residues. Germline V CDR1 and CDR2: MDHEN, SYDVKM.

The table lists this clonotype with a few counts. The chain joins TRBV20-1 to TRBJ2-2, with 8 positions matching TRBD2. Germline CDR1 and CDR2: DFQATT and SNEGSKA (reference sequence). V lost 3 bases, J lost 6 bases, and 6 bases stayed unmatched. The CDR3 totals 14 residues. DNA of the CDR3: TGCAGTGCTAGGGAGCGGGAGTGGGCCGGGGAGCTGTTTTTT. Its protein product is CSAREREWAGELFF.

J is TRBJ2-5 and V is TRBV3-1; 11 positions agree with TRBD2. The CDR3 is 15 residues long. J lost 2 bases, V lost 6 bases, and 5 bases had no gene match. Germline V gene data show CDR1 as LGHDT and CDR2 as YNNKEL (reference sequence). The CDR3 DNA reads TGTGCCAGCAGACGTTGGACTAGCGGGCAAGAGACCCAGTACTTC. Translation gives CASRRWTSGQETQYF.

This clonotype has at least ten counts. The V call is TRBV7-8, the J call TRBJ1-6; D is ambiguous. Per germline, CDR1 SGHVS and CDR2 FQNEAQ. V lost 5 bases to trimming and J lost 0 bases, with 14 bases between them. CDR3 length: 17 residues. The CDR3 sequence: CASSHPRRSSYNSPLHF. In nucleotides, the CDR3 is TGTGCCAGCAGCCATCCCCGGCGGAGCTCCTATAATTCACCCCTCCACTTT.

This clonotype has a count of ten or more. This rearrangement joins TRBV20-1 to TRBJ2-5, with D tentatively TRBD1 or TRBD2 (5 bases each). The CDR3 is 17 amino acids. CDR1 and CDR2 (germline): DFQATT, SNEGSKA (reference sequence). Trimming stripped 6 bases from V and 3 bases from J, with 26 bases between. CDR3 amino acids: CSAVDGERAGPEETQYF. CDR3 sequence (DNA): TGCAGTGCGGTAGACGGGGAGAGAGCAGGGCCCGAAGAGACCCAGTACTTC.

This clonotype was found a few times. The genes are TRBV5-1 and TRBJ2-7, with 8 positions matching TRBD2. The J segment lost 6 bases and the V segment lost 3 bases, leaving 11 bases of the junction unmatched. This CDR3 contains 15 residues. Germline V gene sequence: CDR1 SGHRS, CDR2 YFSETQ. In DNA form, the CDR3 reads TGCGCCAGCAGCTCCGAAGCGGGAGTTCCCGCCGAGCAGTACTTC. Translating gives CASSSEAGVPAEQYF.

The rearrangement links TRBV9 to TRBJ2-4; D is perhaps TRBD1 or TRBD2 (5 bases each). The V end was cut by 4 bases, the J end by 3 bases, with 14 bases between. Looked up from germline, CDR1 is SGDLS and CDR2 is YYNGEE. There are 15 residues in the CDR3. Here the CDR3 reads CASSPRDGLKNIQYF. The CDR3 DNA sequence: TGTGCCAGCAGCCCCCGGGACGGCCTCAAAAACATTCAGTACTTC.

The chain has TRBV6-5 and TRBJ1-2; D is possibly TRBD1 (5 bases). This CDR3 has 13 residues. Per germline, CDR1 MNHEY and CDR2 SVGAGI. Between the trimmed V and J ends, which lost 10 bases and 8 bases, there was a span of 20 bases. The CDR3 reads CAIREGLSGGYTF. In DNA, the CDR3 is TGTGCCATCCGGGAGGGACTTAGCGGCGGCTACACCTTC.

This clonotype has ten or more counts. The CDR3 loop reads CASGVSSGANVLTF. The CDR3 nucleotides are TGTGCCAGCGGGGTTTCCTCTGGGGCCAACGTCCTGACTTTC. The V and J genes are TRBV7-3 and TRBJ2-6; no definite D call. The V gene's germline CDR1 is SGHTA and CDR2 FQGTGA. Between the trimmed V and J ends, which lost 8 bases and 0 bases, there was a span of 8 bases. CDR3 size: 14 residues.

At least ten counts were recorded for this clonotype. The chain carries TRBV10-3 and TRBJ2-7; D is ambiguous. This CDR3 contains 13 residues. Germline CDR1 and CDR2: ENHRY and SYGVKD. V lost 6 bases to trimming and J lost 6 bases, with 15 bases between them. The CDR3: CAIRPQLMSEQYF. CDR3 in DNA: TGTGCCATCAGACCTCAGTTGATGAGCGAGCAGTACTTC.

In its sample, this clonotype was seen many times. In DNA, the CDR3 is TGCGCCAGCAGCTTCCAAACGACCGGGGAGCTGTTTTTT. Protein: CASSFQTTGELFF. The J gene is TRBJ2-2, the V gene TRBV5-1; D not resolved. The ends were cut back, 2 bases at V and 5 bases at J, with 7 bases in the middle. CDR1 is SGHRS, CDR2 YFSETQ, per germline. The CDR3 has 13 residues.